Many counts were recorded for the clone carrying this T cell receptor beta chain. TCR beta CDR3 regions were amplified from RNA transcripts. HTBI primers were employed in a first-round RT-PCR of the TCR CDR3. Each CDR3 protein gets one entry after TCRdb re-called the multiplex PCR reads with MiXCR. Of fewer than 350,000 distinct CDR3 sequences listed, 12% to 15% are singletons. This sample is drawn from a study of T cells in Graves' hyperthyroidism and ophthalmopathy. Germline V gene sequence: CDR1 MNHEY, CDR2 SMNVEV (reference sequence). Trimming took 3 bases from V and 2 from J, leaving 8 bases between them. The CDR3 loop spans 14 amino acids.

Specimen: blood. The chain carries TRBV27 and TRBJ2-1, with D perhaps matching TRBD2 (5 bases). The clonotype comes from a woman aged 50 to 60 with Graves' hyperthyroidism that later progressed to Graves' ophthalmopathy. The CDR3 DNA reads as TGTGCCAGCAGTTTTTCCGGGACCTACAATGAGCAGTTCTTC. It is translated as CASSFSGTYNEQFF.